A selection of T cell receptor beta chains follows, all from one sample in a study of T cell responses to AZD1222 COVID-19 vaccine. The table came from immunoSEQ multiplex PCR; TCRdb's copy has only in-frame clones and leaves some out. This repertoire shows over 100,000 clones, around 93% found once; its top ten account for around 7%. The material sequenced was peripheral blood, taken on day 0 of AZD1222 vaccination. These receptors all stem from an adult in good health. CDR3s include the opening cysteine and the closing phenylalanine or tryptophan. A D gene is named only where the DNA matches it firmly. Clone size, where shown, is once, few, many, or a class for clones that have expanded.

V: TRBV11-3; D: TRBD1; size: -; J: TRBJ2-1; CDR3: CASSSRQGYNEQFF; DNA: TGTGCCAGCAGCTCCCGACAGGGTTACAATGAGCAGTTCTTC
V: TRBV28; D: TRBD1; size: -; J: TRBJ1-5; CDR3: CASSPFRQGARQPQHF; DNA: TGTGCCAGCAGTCCATTTCGACAGGGGGCTAGGCAGCCCCAGCATTTT
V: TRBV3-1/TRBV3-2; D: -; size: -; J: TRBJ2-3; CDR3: CASSLAGGEVDTQYF; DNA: TGTGCCAGCAGCCTGGCTGGCGGGGAGGTTGATACGCAGTATTTT
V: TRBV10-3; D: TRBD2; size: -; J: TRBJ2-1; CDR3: CAINSQNSGSSYNEQFF; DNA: TGTGCCATCAACTCCCAAAATAGCGGGAGCTCCTACAATGAGCAGTTCTTC
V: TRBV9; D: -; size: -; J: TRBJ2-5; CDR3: CASSVRGGQETQYF; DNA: TGTGCCAGCAGCGTAAGGGGGGGGCAAGAGACCCAGTACTTC
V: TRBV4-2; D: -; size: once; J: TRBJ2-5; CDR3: CASSQDYSEETQYF; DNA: TGTGCCAGCAGCCAAGACTATAGCGAAGAGACCCAGTACTTC
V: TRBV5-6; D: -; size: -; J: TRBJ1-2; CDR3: CASSLEAGDGYTF; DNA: TGTGCCAGCAGCTTGGAGGCAGGGGATGGCTACACCTTC
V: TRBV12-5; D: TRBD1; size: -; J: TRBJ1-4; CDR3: CASGPGTGSNEKLFF; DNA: TGTGCTAGTGGTCCGGGGACAGGCTCTAATGAAAAACTGTTTTTT
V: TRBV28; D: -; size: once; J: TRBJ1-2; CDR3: CASIREGDGYTF; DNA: TGTGCCAGCATCCGTGAGGGCGATGGCTACACCTTC
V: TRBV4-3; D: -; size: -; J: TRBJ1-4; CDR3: CASRGPTNEKLFF; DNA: TGCGCCAGCAGGGGGCCAACTAATGAAAAACTGTTTTTT
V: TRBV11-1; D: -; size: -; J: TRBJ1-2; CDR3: CASSLRGNPNYGYTF; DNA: TGTGCCAGCAGCTTACGGGGGAACCCTAACTATGGCTACACCTTC
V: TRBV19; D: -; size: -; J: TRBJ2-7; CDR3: CASSIGGGFSEQYF; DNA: TGTGCCAGTAGTATAGGTGGAGGATTCAGCGAGCAGTACTTC
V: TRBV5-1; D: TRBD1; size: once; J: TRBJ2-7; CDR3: CASSHGQGAYEQYF; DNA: TGCGCCAGCAGCCACGGACAGGGGGCCTACGAGCAGTACTTC
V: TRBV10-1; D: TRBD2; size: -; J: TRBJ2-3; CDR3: CASSGLAADTQYF; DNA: TGCGCCAGCAGCGGACTAGCGGCAGATACGCAGTATTTT
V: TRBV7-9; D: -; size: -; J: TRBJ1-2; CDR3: CASSLGGIYGYTF; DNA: TGTGCCAGCAGCTTAGGGGGAATCTATGGCTACACCTTC
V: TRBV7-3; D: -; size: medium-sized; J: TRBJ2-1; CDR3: CASSSGLGNSEQFF; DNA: TGTGCCAGCAGCTCGGGTCTAGGGAACAGTGAGCAGTTCTTC
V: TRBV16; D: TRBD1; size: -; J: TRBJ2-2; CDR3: CASSRTGQGVGELFF; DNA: TGTGCCAGCAGCCGGACGGGACAGGGGGTCGGGGAGCTGTTTTTT
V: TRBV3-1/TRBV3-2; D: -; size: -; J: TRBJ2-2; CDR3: CASSRANTGELFF; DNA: TGTGCCAGCAGCCGTGCGAACACCGGGGAGCTGTTTTTT